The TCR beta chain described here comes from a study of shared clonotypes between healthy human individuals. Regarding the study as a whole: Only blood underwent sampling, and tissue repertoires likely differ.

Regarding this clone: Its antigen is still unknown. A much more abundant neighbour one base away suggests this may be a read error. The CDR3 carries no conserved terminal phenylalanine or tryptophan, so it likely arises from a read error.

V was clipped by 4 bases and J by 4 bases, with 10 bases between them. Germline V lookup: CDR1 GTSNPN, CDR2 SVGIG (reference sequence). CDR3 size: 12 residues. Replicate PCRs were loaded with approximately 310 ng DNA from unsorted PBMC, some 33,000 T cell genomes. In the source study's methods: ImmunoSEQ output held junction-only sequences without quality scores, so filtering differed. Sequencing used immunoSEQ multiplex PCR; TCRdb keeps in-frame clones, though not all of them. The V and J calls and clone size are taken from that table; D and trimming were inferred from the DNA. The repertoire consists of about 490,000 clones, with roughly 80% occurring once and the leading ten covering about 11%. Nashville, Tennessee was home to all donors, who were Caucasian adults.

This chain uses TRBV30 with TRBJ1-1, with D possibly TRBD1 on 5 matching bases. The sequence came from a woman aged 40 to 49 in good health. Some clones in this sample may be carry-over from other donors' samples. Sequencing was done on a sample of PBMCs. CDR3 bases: TGTGCCTGGAAGCGGGGGTCCACTGAAGCTTTCTCT. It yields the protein CAWKRGSTEAFS.